These 3 T cell receptor beta chains were all obtained from the same sample, sequenced in a study of cytomegalovirus exposure and HLA in healthy donors (dated by TCRdb to about 2017). The protocol used for the library was the immunoSEQ multiplex PCR assay. Drawn from immuneACCESS, this table holds only the in-frame rearrangements with V and J called that TCRdb kept. Clones are partly lost; checked studies trace under half to an unresolved V gene and leave the rest unexplained. For this sample the table gives roughly 70,000 clones, of which around four fifths were detected only once. About 3% of the sample goes to the ten largest clones. Sequencing was done on a sample of PBMCs. The receptor set was obtained from a man younger than 40 in good health and CMV-seronegative.

The rearrangement uses TRBV30 and TRBJ1-2; D is unclear. The CDR3 covers 11 residues. The V end was cut by 4 bases, the J end by 7 bases, with 10 bases between. Germline-derived CDR1 and CDR2 are GTSNPN and SVGIG (reference sequence). CDR3 residues: CAWINYSGYTF. The CDR3 region has the DNA TGTGCCTGGATTAATTATAGTGGCTACACCTTC.

This clone was seen once. The chain couples TRBV30 to TRBJ2-5; D may be TRBD2 (6 bases). CDR1 GTSNPN and CDR2 SVGIG come from the germline V gene (reference sequence). V was shortened by 8 bases and J by 5 bases, with 18 bases between the two germline ends. The CDR3 is made up of 13 amino acids. The CDR3, as DNA: TGTGCCCTCGGACGCCCCGGGAGCGAGACCCAGTACTTC. This translates into CALGRPGSETQYF.

CDR3 DNA sequence: TGTGCCAGCAGCTTCGGTAGCTCCTATAATTCACCCCTCCACTTT. It yields the protein CASSFGSSYNSPLHF. The chain links TRBV28 to TRBJ1-6, with D unresolved. CDR3 size: 15 residues. The ends were cut back, 6 bases at V and 0 bases at J, with 9 bases in the middle. Per germline, CDR1 MDHEN and CDR2 SYDVKM.